These 5 T cell receptor beta chains were all obtained from the same sample, sequenced in a study of T cells after yellow fever vaccination (dated by TCRdb to about 2019). The method behind the library was 5' RACE. Instrument used: Illumina HiSeq 2500. Using fastp trimming at Q25 and MiXCR clonotype assembly, TCRdb reanalyzed the public sequencing data and kept in-frame beta chains. Rows with a matching CDR3 protein are joined into one entry that keeps the most common DNA and genes. The sample table shows hundreds of thousands of distinct CDR3 sequences, and approximately 13% are seen once. Just under 15% of the sample is in the top ten clones. Read against the paper, the sample's treatment or condition label means: live attenuated yellow fever vaccine strain. The sample consisted of PBMCs, taken on the day of the yellow fever booster vaccination. All receptors come from a young man who received the YFV17D yellow fever vaccine.

This clonotype has at least ten counts. Here the CDR3 reads CASSLATIGQGLNIQYF. The CDR3, as DNA: TGTGCCAGCAGCTTGGCCACTATAGGACAGGGTTTGAACATTCAGTACTTC. The chain recombines TRBV5-5 with TRBJ2-4; 8 bases line up with TRBD1. The germline V gene encodes CDR1 SGHKS and CDR2 YYEKEE (reference sequence). J gave up 7 bases and V 0 bases, and 12 bases lay outside the gene matches. There are 17 residues in the CDR3.

The rearrangement links TRBV20-1 to TRBJ2-7, with 16 nucleotides matching TRBD2. Trimming removed 7 bases from V and 3 bases from J; junction bases left unmatched: 9. Germline values: CDR1 DFQATT, CDR2 SNEGSKA (reference sequence). The CDR3 has 16 residues. The CDR3 loop is CSDRGTSGRALYEQYF. The CDR3, as DNA: TGCAGTGATAGGGGGACTAGCGGGAGGGCCCTCTACGAGCAGTACTTC.

At least ten counts were recorded for this clonotype. The junction departs from germline at one end; a sequencing error may be responsible. The chain recombines TRBV7-9 with TRBJ2-7; the D gene could be TRBD1 or TRBD2 (6 bases each). CDR3 length equals 15 residues. CDR1 and CDR2 from the germline V gene are SEHNR and FQNEAQ (reference sequence). The CDR3 here is CASSLRGDVSSEQYF. DNA of the CDR3: TGTGCCAGCAGCTTAAGGGGGGATGTGTCCTCCGAGCAGTACTTC. The full variable domain, with the rest looked up from reference TRBV7-9 and TRBJ2-7, is DTGVSQNPRHKITKRGQNVTFRCDPISEHNRLYWYRQTLGQGPEFLTYFQNEAQLEKSRLLSDRFSAERPKGSFSTLEIQRTEQGDSAMYLCASSLRGDVSSEQYFGPGTRLTVT.

This clonotype appeared many times. This chain connects TRBV7-6 to TRBJ1-6; 8 bases fit TRBD1. Unmatched junction bases numbered 11, after V lost 5 bases and J lost 8 bases. The germline gives CDR1 SGHVS, CDR2 FNYEAQ. The CDR3 extends over 16 amino acids. The CDR3 sequence: CASSLDRATRYSPLHF. Here the CDR3 DNA reads TGTGCCAGCAGCCTGGACAGGGCCACACGGTATTCACCCCTCCACTTT.

The chain employs TRBV12-3 or TRBV12-4 and TRBJ2-3; 10 nucleotides match TRBD2. Losses at the gene ends were 0 bases for V and 5 bases for J; bases not matched to a gene: 8. This CDR3 comprises 17 residues. The CDR3 sequence is CASSLAPLAGGQDTQYF. Here the CDR3 DNA reads TGTGCCAGCAGTTTAGCGCCCTTAGCGGGAGGACAAGATACGCAGTATTTT.